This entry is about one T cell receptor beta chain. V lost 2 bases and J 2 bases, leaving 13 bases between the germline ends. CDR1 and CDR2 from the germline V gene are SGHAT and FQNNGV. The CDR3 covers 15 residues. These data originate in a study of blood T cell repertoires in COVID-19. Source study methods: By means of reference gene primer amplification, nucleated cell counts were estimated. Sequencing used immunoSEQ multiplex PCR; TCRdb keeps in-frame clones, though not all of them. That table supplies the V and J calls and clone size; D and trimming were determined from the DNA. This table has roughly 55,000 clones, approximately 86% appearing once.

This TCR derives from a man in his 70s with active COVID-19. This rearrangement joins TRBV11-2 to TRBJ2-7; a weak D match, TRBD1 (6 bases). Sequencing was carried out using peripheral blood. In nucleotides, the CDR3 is TGTGCCAGCAGCTTATCACAGGGATTTACCTACGAGCAGTACTTC. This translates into CASSLSQGFTYEQYF. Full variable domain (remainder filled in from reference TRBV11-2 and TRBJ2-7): EAGVAQSPRYKIIEKRQSVAFWCNPISGHATLYWYQQILGQGPKLLIQFQNNGVVDDSQLPKDRFSAERLKGVDSTLKIQPAKLEDSAVYLCASSLSQGFTYEQYFGPGTRLTVT.